These 2 T cell receptor beta chains share one sample of origin, sequenced in a study of CD8+ T cells in alopecia areata. cDNA serving as the sequencing template came from extracted, reverse transcribed RNA. The protocol was immunoSEQ multiplex PCR, while the TCRdb copy is restricted to in-frame clones and leaves out a portion. This table holds over 150,000 clones, around 63% found once. Specimen: CD4+ T cells sorted from blood, collected at week 0. The receptors here all came from a human donor with alopecia areata.

This clone was recorded a few times. V gene TRBV7-2 combines with J gene TRBJ2-1, with 15 bases matching TRBD2. V lost 5 bases and J lost 13; bases outside the gene matches: 6. CDR1 and CDR2 (germline): SGHTA, FQGNSA. CDR3 size: 14 residues. The CDR3 reads CASSLTGLAGGQFF. CDR3 in DNA: TGTGCCAGCAGCCTTACGGGACTAGCGGGGGGTCAGTTCTTC.

The chain joins TRBV2 to TRBJ1-2; tentatively, D is TRBD1 (5 bases). The germline gives CDR1 SNHLY, CDR2 FYNNEI. This CDR3 is built from 14 residues. V lost 5 bases to trimming and J lost 3 bases, with 13 bases between them. CDR3 DNA sequence: TGTGCCAGCAGTCTTGAGGGGTCGGACTATGGCTACACCTTC. The encoded protein is CASSLEGSDYGYTF.